This TCR beta chain is from a study of cytomegalovirus exposure and HLA in healthy donors. Primers for the PCR totalled 60 Vbeta and 13 Jbeta. Profiled with immunoSEQ multiplex PCR; TCRdb holds only in-frame clones, not every one. Its table records roughly 100,000 clones. The CDR3 loop spans 14 amino acids. V lost 6 bases to trimming and J lost 1 base; unmatched junction nucleotides: 4. Germline V gives CDR1 LNHNV, CDR2 YYDKDF (reference sequence). The receptor was isolated from a middle-aged man in good health and CMV-seronegative. The chain couples TRBV15 to TRBJ2-3; 7 nucleotides align to TRBD2. Sequenced material: PBMCs. The CDR3 protein is CATRETSGTDTQYF. The CDR3 DNA reads as TGTGCCACCAGGGAAACTAGCGGCACAGATACGCAGTATTTT.